The rows below give T cell receptor beta chains drawn from one sample of a study of blood T cell repertoires in COVID-19. The assay was immunoSEQ multiplex PCR, and TCRdb's table has in-frame clones only and misses some. The repertoire holds over 350,000 clones, with approximately 90% as singletons. The sequenced sample was PBMCs or T cells enriched from blood (not recorded which). Receptors were obtained from a woman under 30 with acute COVID-19. The CDR3 runs from the conserved cysteine through the conserved F or W. D genes are given only for firm matches. Some rows mark clone size as missing; the rest say once, few, many or name a class of expanded clone.

>NA|TRBV5-1|14|TRBD1|TRBJ2-7
CASSLGQGVHEQYF
TGCGCCAGCAGCTTGGGACAGGGTGTACACGAGCAGTACTTC
>NA|TRBV5-1|12|TRBD2|TRBJ2-5
CASSWDYETQYF
TGCGCCAGCAGTTGGGACTACGAGACCCAGTACTTC
>NA|TRBV18|15|NA|TRBJ1-3
CASSPPSGAGNTIYF
TGTGCCAGCTCACCACCGTCAGGGGCTGGAAACACCATATATTTT
>NA|TRBV19|14|TRBD1|TRBJ1-4
CASSTPGQNEKLFF
TGTGCCAGTAGTACGCCGGGACAGAATGAAAAACTGTTTTTT
>NA|TRBV9|15|TRBD2|TRBJ2-7
CASSVAGTNSYEQYF
TGTGCCAGCAGCGTAGCGGGGACTAACTCCTACGAGCAGTACTTC
>once|TRBV10-3|14|NA|TRBJ1-4
CAISVRSTNEKLFF
TGTGCCATCAGTGTTCGGTCAACTAATGAAAAACTGTTTTTT
>NA|TRBV12-3/TRBV12-4|13|NA|TRBJ2-2
CASSLLQVGELFF
TGTGCCAGCAGTTTACTTCAGGTCGGGGAGCTGTTTTTT
>NA|TRBV10-3|13|NA|TRBJ1-5
CAISTGTEQPQHF
TGTGCCATCAGTACAGGGACGGAACAGCCCCAGCATTTT
>NA|TRBV25-1|16|TRBD1|TRBJ2-4
CASQPGQGLTKNIQYF
TGTGCCAGTCAACCGGGACAGGGACTAACCAAAAACATTCAGTACTTC
>NA|TRBV5-1|17|NA|TRBJ2-1
CASSLAGWEVHDNEQFF
TGCGCCAGCAGCTTGGCCGGTTGGGAGGTCCACGACAATGAGCAGTTCTTC
>NA|TRBV6-5|15|NA|TRBJ2-7
CASSRAAGEAYEQYF
TGTGCCAGCAGCCGAGCGGCGGGCGAGGCCTACGAGCAGTACTTC
>NA|TRBV5-1|16|TRBD1|TRBJ1-6
CASSLAGGAVGSPLHF
TGCGCCAGCAGCTTGGCAGGGGGCGCGGTGGGATCACCCCTCCACTTT
>NA|TRBV28|13|NA|TRBJ2-7
CASGSSTRGEQYF
TGTGCCAGTGGATCATCGACCCGGGGCGAGCAGTACTTC
>NA|TRBV5-1|20|TRBD2|TRBJ2-7
CASSFYPGGTWSGSSNEQYF
TGCGCCAGCAGCTTTTATCCCGGTGGCACATGGAGCGGGAGTAGCAACGAGCAGTACTTC
>NA|TRBV6-4|14|NA|TRBJ1-1
CASSAGGDRTEAFF
TGTGCCAGCAGTGCTGGGGGGGATCGAACTGAAGCTTTCTTT
>NA|TRBV5-6|16|NA|TRBJ2-6
CASSYTGTSGANVLTF
TGTGCCAGCAGCTATACAGGAACCTCTGGGGCCAACGTCCTGACTTTC
>NA|TRBV7-3|14|TRBD1|TRBJ2-1
CASSSRTGYNEQFF
TGTGCCAGCAGCTCCCGGACAGGCTACAATGAGCAGTTCTTC
>NA|TRBV19|12|TRBD1|TRBJ1-2
CASRIGQGSATF
TGTGCCAGTAGAATCGGACAGGGGTCGGCCACCTTC
>NA|TRBV2|15|NA|TRBJ1-2
CASSVDNRRNYGYTF
TGTGCCAGCAGTGTGGATAACAGGCGCAACTATGGCTACACCTTC
>NA|TRBV28|15|TRBD1|TRBJ1-5
CASRAGTVLNQPQHF
TGTGCCAGCAGGGCAGGGACAGTACTTAATCAGCCCCAGCATTTT
>NA|TRBV5-1|16|TRBD2|TRBJ2-5
CASSSVGLAGAETQYF
TGCGCCAGCAGCTCGGTTGGACTAGCGGGAGCAGAGACCCAGTACTTC
>NA|TRBV10-3|16|TRBD2|TRBJ2-3
CAISARVLAGTDTQYF
TGTGCCATCAGTGCGAGGGTTCTAGCGGGCACAGATACGCAGTATTTT
>NA|TRBV25-1|13|NA|TRBJ2-5
CASRDYQMETQYF
TGTGCCAGCAGGGACTACCAGATGGAGACCCAGTACTTC
>NA|TRBV2|15|NA|TRBJ2-5
CASSGALGVKETQYF
TGTGCCAGCAGTGGGGCCCTAGGGGTGAAAGAGACCCAGTACTTC
>few|TRBV4-3|15|NA|TRBJ1-5
CASSQDYTANQPQHF
TGCGCCAGCAGCCAAGATTACACCGCCAATCAGCCCCAGCATTTT